The sequence of this TCR beta chain was determined in a study of blood T cells in healthy people across ages. Study results and limitations: Roughly linearly, TCR beta diversity per million T cells fell as age increased.

The CDR3 totals 17 residues. Germline values: CDR1 SGHVS, CDR2 FQNEAQ. V was pared by 2 bases and J by 0 bases, with 15 bases between. A word on this clonotype: As yet, its antigen is unknown.

A second PCR, run for about 7 to 11 cycles, used a sample-barcoded 5' primer plus a J-beta primer mix. MiXCR, run by TCRdb on the 5' RACE reads, gives a single entry per CDR3 protein. Of approximately 1.5 million distinct CDR3 sequences in the sample, roughly a third are singletons; the top ten hold about 11%. Every sample had a minimum of 6 million PBMCs isolated. Sequenced sample: blood. The receptor was derived from a woman aged 30 to 39 in good health. This rearrangement joins TRBV7-8 to TRBJ2-3; D unclear. The CDR3 DNA is TGTGCCAGCAGCTTATATAAACTACGGTATAGCACAGATACGCAGTATTTT. Amino acids: CASSLYKLRYSTDTQYF.